The 10 T cell receptor beta chains below all came from one sample that was sequenced in a study of control samples from healthy donors and cancer patients. The assay was immunoSEQ multiplex PCR, and TCRdb's table has in-frame clones only and misses some. In the table there are 130,000 to 150,000 clones, roughly nine tenths of which are singletons. The material sequenced was blood. The origin of the receptors is a woman in her 30s in good health.

The rearrangement links TRBV20-1 to TRBJ2-1; TRBD2 might be the D (5 bases). Trimming took off 3 bases at V and 0 bases at J, with 12 bases between the two ends. This CDR3 contains 15 residues. Germline V CDR1 and CDR2: DFQATT, SNEGSKA (reference sequence). The CDR3 sequence is CSASVTGYSYNEQFF. CDR3 bases: TGCAGTGCTAGTGTAACGGGATACTCCTACAATGAGCAGTTCTTC.

J is TRBJ1-1 and V is TRBV2; 9 nucleotides match TRBD1. J was trimmed by 6 bases and V by 10 bases; bases with no gene match: 15. The germline CDR1 and CDR2 sequences are SNHLY and FYNNEI. The CDR3 totals 15 residues. CDR3 loop: CAITQTGGGGAEAFF. The DNA of the CDR3 is TGTGCCATCACACAAACAGGGGGCGGCGGCGCTGAAGCTTTCTTT.

The chain carries TRBV5-6 and TRBJ2-5, with D unclear. Between the trimmed V and J ends, which lost 1 base and 2 bases, there was a span of 12 bases. This CDR3 region has 15 residues. The germline V gene has CDR1 SGHDT and CDR2 YYEEEE. The CDR3 DNA is TGTGCCAGCAGCTTGTTGTTCACAGAACAAGAGACCCAGTACTTC. Translating it yields CASSLLFTEQETQYF. The variable domain in full, completed from reference TRBV5-6 and TRBJ2-5, reads DAGVTQSPTHLIKTRGQQVTLRCSPKSGHDTVSWYQQALGQGPQFIFQYYEEEERQRGNFPDRFSGHQFPNYSSELNVNALLLGDSALYLCASSLLFTEQETQYFGPGTRLLVL.

V gene TRBV10-1 combines with J gene TRBJ2-1; TRBD1 matches at 10 bases. The germline V gene has CDR1 WNHNN and CDR2 SYGVQD (reference sequence). The CDR3 covers 16 residues. J gave up 2 bases and V 5 bases, and 6 bases lay outside the gene matches. The CDR3 sequence: CASSKKGTGAYNEQFF. The CDR3 DNA sequence: TGCGCCAGCAGTAAAAAAGGGACAGGGGCCTACAATGAGCAGTTCTTC.

This chain uses TRBV6-2 or TRBV6-3 with TRBJ2-7, with 7 bases fitting TRBD1. With 5 bases clipped from V and 3 bases from J, the junction kept 1 base outside the gene matches. The CDR3 spans 12 residues. Germline loops: CDR1 MNHEY, CDR2 SVGEGT. The CDR3 region is CASSRQGYEQYF. In nucleotides, the CDR3 is TGTGCCAGCAGTAGACAGGGCTACGAGCAGTACTTC.

For the CDR3, the DNA is TGTGCCATCAGCGGGACGGCCGGCACTGAAGCTTTCTTT. This sequence encodes CAISGTAGTEAFF. This chain joins TRBV10-3 and TRBJ1-1, with TRBD1 as a possible D gene (5 bases). Trimming took off 6 bases at V and 4 bases at J, with 12 bases between the two ends. Germline V gene data show CDR1 as ENHRY and CDR2 as SYGVKD. There are 13 residues in the CDR3.

The chain carries TRBV7-2 and TRBJ1-5, with TRBD1 matching over 7 bases. CDR3 length equals 14 residues. Trimming removed 5 bases from V and 2 bases from J; junction bases left unmatched: 3. Germline V gene lookup returns CDR1 SGHTA and CDR2 FQGNSA. CDR3 in DNA: TGTGCCAGCAGCCAAGACAGGGGCAATCAGCCCCAGCATTTT. Its translation: CASSQDRGNQPQHF.

The J gene is TRBJ2-2, the V gene TRBV5-1, with 14 bases fitting TRBD2. J was trimmed by 4 bases and V by 5 bases; bases with no gene match: 7. Germline V CDR1 and CDR2: SGHRS, YFSETQ. This CDR3 contains 17 residues. CDR3 protein: CASSRTSGRSGTGELFF. In DNA form, the CDR3 reads TGCGCCAGCAGTAGGACTAGCGGGAGGTCGGGCACCGGGGAGCTGTTTTTT.

The chain is built from TRBV2 and TRBJ1-2; a possible D gene is TRBD1 (6 bases). Germline CDR1 reads SNHLY; CDR2 reads FYNNEI. The CDR3 runs to 14 residues. Trimming took off 5 bases at V and 3 bases at J, with 13 bases between the two ends. CDR3 in DNA: TGTGCCAGCAGTCCAGACAGGCTGGACTATGGCTACACCTTC. Translated: CASSPDRLDYGYTF. Looking up the rest from reference TRBV2 and TRBJ1-2 gives the full variable domain: EPEVTQTPSHQVTQMGQEVILRCVPISNHLYFYWYRQILGQKVEFLVSFYNNEISEKSEIFDDQFSVERPDGSNFTLKIRSTKLEDSAMYFCASSPDRLDYGYTFGSGTRLTVV.

The table lists this clone with a count of one. The V call is TRBV10-3, the J call TRBJ2-3; 10 nucleotides match TRBD2. The CDR3 extends over 15 amino acids. The germline V gene has CDR1 ENHRY and CDR2 SYGVKD. The junction had 10 bases not matched to a gene; V was cut back by 5 bases and J by 8 bases. As DNA, the CDR3 is TGTGCCATCAGTTTGGCTAGCGGGAGTTTAGGTACGCAGTATTTT. Protein product: CAISLASGSLGTQYF.